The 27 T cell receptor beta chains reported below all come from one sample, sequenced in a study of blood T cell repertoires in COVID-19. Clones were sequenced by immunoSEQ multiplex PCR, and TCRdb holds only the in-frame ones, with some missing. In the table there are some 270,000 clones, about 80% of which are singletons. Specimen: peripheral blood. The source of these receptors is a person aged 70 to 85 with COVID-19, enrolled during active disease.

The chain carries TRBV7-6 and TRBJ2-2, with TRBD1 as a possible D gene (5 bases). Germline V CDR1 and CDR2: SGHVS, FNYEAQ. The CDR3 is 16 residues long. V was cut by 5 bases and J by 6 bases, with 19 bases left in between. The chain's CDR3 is CASSGPRVGGPGELFF. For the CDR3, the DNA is TGTGCCAGCAGCGGCCCCAGGGTCGGCGGACCCGGGGAGCTGTTTTTT.

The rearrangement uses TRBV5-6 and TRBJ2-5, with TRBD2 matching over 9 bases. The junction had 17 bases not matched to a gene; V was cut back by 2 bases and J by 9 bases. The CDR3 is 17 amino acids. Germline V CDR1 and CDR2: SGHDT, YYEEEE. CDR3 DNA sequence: TGTGCCAGCAGCTTAGCCCAACTAGCGGGCAAACGTAAGGCCCAGTACTTC. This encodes CASSLAQLAGKRKAQYF.

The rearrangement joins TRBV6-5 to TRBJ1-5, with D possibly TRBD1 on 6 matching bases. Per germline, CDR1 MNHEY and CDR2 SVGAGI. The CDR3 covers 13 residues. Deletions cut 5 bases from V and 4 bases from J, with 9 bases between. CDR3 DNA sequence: TGTGCCAGCAGTCAGGACAGAAATCAGCCCCAGCATTTT. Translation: CASSQDRNQPQHF.

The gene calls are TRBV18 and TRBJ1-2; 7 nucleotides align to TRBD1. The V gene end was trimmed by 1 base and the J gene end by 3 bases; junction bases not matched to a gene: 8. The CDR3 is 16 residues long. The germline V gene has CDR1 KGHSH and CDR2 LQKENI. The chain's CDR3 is CASSPLNLGTDYGYTF. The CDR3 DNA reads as TGTGCCAGCTCACCACTAAACCTCGGGACAGACTATGGCTACACCTTC.

The CDR3 reads CASSPGVAETQYF. The CDR3 DNA follows: TGTGCCAGCAGCCCAGGGGTAGCAGAGACCCAGTACTTC. V is TRBV7-8 and J is TRBJ2-5, with D perhaps TRBD1 (6 bases). The CDR3 has 13 amino acids. V was pared by 5 bases and J by 4 bases, with 11 bases between. Germline V lookup: CDR1 SGHVS, CDR2 FQNEAQ.

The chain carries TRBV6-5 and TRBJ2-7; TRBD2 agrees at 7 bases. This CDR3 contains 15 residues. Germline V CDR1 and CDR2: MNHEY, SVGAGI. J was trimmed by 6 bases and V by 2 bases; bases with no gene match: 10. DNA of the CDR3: TGTGCCAGCAGTTACGTGCGAGCGGGGTCCCCCGAGCAGTACTTC. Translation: CASSYVRAGSPEQYF.

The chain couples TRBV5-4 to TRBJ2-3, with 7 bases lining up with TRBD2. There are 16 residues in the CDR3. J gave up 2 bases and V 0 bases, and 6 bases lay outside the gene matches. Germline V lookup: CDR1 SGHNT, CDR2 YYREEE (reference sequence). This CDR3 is CASSLAGGGLTDTQYF. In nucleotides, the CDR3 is TGTGCCAGCAGCTTGGCGGGCGGGGGTCTCACAGATACGCAGTATTTT.

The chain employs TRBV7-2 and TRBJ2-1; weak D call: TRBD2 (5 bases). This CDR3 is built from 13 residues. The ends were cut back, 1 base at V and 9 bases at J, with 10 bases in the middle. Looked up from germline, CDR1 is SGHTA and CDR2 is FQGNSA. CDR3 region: CASSLVREGEQFF. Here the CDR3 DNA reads TGTGCCAGCAGCTTAGTACGGGAAGGTGAGCAGTTCTTC.

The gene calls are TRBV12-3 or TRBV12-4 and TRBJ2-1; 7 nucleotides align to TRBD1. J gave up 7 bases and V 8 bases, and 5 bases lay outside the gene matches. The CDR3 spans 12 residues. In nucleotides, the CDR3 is TGTGCCAGCGCAGGGGGTTCAAATGAGCAGTTCTTC. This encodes CASAGGSNEQFF.

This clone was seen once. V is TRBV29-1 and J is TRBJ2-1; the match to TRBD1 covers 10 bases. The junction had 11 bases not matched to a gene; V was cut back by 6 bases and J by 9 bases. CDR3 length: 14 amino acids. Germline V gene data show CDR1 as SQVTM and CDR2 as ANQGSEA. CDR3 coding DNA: TGCAGCGTAAAAACCGGGACAGGGGCCTCTGAGCAGTTCTTC. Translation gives CSVKTGTGASEQFF.

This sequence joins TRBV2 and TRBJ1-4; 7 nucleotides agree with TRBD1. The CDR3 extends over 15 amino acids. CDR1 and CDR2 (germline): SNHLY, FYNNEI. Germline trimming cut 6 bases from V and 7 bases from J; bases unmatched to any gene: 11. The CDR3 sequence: CASRRLGGLGEKLFF. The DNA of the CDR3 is TGTGCCAGCAGACGACTAGGGGGCTTGGGTGAAAAACTGTTTTTT.

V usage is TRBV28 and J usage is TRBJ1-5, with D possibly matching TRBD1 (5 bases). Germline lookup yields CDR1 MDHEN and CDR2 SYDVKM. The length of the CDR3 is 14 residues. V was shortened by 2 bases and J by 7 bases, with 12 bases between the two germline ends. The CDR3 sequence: CASSLGGRAQPQHF. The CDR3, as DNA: TGTGCCAGCAGTTTAGGTGGCAGGGCGCAGCCCCAGCATTTT.

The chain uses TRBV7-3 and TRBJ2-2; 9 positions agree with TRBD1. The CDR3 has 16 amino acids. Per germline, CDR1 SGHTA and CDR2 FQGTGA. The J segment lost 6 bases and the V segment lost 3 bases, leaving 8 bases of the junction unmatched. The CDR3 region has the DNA TGTGCCAGCAGCTTCCGGGACAGGGCATTCGCCGGGGAGCTGTTTTTT. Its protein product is CASSFRDRAFAGELFF.

CDR3 sequence reads: CASSLPGGAGISEKLFF. CDR3 DNA: TGTGCCAGCAGTTTACCAGGGGGCGCAGGGATAAGTGAAAAACTGTTTTTT. This chain links TRBV28 with TRBJ1-4, with TRBD1 matching over 8 bases. Germline V lookup: CDR1 MDHEN, CDR2 SYDVKM. The CDR3 totals 17 residues. V trimming: 2 bases; J trimming: 7 bases; junction bases outside the gene matches: 12.

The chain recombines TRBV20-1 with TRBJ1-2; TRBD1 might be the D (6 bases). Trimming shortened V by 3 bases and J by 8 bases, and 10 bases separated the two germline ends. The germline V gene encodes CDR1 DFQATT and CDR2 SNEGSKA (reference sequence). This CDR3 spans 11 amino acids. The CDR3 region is CSASRGNGYTF. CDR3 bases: TGCAGTGCTAGCAGGGGAAACGGCTACACCTTC.

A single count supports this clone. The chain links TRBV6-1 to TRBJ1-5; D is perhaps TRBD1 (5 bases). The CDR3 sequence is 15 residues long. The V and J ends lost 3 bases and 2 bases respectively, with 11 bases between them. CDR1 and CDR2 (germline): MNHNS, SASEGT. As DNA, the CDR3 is TGTGCCAGCAGTGAGGGGGGTAGGCGCAATCAGCCCCAGCATTTT. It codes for CASSEGGRRNQPQHF.

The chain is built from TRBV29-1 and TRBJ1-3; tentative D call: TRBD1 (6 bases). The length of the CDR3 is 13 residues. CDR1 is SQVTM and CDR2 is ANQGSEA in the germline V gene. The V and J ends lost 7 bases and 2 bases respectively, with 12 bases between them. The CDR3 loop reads CSATQGAGNTIYF. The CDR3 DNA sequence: TGCAGCGCGACACAGGGAGCTGGAAACACCATATATTTT.

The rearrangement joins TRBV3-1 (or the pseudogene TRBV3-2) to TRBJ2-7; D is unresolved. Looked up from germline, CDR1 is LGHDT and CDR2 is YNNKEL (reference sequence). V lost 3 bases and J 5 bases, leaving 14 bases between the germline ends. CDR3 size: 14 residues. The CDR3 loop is CASSQNPRTDEQYF. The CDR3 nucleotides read TGTGCCAGCAGCCAGAATCCCCGAACAGACGAGCAGTACTTC.

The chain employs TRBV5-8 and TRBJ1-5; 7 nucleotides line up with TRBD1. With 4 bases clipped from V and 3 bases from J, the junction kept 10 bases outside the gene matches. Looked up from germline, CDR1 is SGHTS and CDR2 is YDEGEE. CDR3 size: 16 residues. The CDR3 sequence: CASSPSYRGSNQPQHF. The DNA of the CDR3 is TGTGCCAGCAGCCCTTCATACAGGGGTTCCAATCAGCCCCAGCATTTT.

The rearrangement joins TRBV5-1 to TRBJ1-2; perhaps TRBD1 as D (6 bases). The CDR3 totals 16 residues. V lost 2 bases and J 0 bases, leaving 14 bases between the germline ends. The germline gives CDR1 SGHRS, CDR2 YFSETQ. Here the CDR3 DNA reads TGCGCCAGCAGCTTACAGGGAGAAATCACTAACTATGGCTACACCTTC. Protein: CASSLQGEITNYGYTF.

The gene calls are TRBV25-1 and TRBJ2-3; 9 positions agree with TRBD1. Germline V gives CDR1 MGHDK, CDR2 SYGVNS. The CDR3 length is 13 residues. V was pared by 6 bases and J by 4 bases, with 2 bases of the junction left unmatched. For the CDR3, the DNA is TGTGCCAGCAGCCGACAGGGGGCAGATACGCAGTATTTT. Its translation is CASSRQGADTQYF.

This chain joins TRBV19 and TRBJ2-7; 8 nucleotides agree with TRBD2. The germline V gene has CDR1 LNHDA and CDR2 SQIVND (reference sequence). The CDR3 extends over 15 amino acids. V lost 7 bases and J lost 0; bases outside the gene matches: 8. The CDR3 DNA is TGTGCCAGTATGCATAGTAGCGGGAACTCCTACGAGCAGTACTTC. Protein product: CASMHSSGNSYEQYF.

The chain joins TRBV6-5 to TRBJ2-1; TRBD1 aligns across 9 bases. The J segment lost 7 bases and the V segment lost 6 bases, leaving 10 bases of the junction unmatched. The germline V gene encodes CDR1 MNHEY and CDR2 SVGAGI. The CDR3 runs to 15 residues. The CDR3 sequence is CASRPPGQGLNEQFF. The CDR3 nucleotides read TGTGCCAGCAGGCCACCGGGACAGGGCTTGAATGAGCAGTTCTTC.

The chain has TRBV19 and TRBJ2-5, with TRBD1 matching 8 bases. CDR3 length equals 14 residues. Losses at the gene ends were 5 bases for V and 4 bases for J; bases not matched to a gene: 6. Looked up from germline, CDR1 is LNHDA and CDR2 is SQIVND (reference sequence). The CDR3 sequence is CASSSPGQVETQYF. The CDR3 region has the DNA TGTGCCAGTAGTTCTCCGGGACAGGTAGAGACCCAGTACTTC.

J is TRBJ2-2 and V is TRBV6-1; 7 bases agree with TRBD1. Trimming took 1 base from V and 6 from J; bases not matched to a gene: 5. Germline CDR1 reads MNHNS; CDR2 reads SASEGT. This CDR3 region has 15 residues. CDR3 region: CASSEDRGDAGELFF. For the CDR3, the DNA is TGTGCCAGCAGTGAAGACAGGGGAGACGCCGGGGAGCTGTTTTTT.

The CDR3 DNA follows: TGTGCCAGCAGCTATAGACTAGCCCGGGAAGAGACCCAGTACTTC. As protein: CASSYRLAREETQYF. The chain uses TRBV7-9 and TRBJ2-5; 7 nucleotides line up with TRBD2. Germline CDR1 is SEHNR and CDR2 is FQNEAQ (reference sequence). V was clipped by 4 bases and J by 3 bases; unmatched bases: 8. CDR3 length: 15 residues. The full variable domain, completed using reference TRBV7-9 and TRBJ2-5, is DTGVSQNPRHKITKRGQNVTFRCDPISEHNRLYWYRQTLGQGPEFLTYFQNEAQLEKSRLLSDRFSAERPKGSFSTLEIQRTEQGDSAMYLCASSYRLAREETQYFGPGTRLLVL.

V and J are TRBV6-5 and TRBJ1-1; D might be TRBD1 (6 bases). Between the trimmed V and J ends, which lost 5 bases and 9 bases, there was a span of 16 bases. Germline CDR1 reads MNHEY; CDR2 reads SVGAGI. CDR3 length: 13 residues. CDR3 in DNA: TGTGCCAGCAGTCCCACGCTGCAGGGGCAAGCTTTCTTT. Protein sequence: CASSPTLQGQAFF.